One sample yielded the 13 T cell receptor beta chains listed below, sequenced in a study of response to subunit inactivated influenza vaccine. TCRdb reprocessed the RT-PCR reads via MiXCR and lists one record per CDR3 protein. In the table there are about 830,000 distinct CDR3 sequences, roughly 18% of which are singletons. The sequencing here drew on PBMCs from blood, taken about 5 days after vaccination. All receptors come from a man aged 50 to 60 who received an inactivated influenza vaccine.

CDR3 sequence (DNA): TGCAGCGTTGTCAAGGAAAGAGGGACTGAAGCTTTCTTT. This encodes CSVVKERGTEAFF. This sequence joins TRBV29-1 and TRBJ1-1; no clear D gene. The CDR3 runs 13 residues. With 4 bases removed from V and 5 bases from J, the gap between germline ends came to 14 bases. The germline gives CDR1 SQVTM, CDR2 ANQGSEA.

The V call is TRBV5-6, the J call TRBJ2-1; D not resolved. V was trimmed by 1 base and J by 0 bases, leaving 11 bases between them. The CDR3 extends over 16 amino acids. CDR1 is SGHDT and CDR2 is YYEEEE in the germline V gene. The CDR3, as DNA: TGTGCCAGCAGCTTGAGACTCCGGAGCTCCTACAATGAGCAGTTCTTC. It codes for CASSLRLRSSYNEQFF.

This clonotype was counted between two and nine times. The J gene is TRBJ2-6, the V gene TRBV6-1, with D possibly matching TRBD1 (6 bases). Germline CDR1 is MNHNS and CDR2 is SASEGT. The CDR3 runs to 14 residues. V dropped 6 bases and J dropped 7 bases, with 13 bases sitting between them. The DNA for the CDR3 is TGTGCCAGCAGCACAGGGCTGGCCGCCAACGTCCTGACTTTC. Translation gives CASSTGLAANVLTF.

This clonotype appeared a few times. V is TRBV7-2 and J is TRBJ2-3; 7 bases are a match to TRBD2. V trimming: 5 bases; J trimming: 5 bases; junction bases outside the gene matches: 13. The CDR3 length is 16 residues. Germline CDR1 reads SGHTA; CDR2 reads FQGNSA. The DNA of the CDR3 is TGTGCCAGCAGCCTCCTCTCGGGAGGAGTGTTAGATACGCAGTATTTT. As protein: CASSLLSGGVLDTQYF.

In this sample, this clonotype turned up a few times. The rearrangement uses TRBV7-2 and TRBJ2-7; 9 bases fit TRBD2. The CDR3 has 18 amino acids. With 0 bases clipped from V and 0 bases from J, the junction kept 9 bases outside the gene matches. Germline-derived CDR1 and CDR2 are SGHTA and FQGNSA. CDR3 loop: CASSLAPMASGNSYEQYF. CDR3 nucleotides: TGTGCCAGCAGCTTAGCTCCCATGGCTAGCGGGAACTCCTACGAGCAGTACTTC. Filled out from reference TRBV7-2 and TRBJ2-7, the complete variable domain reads GAGVSQSPSNKVTEKGKDVELRCDPISGHTALYWYRQSLGQGLEFLIYFQGNSAPDKSGLPSDRFSAERTGGSVSTLTIQRTQQEDSAVYLCASSLAPMASGNSYEQYFGPGTRLTVT.

CDR3 in DNA: TGCAGCGCCCAATTGACAGGGGGGTCCCCTTATAACTATGGCTACACCTTC. Amino acid sequence: CSAQLTGGSPYNYGYTF. The chain employs TRBV29-1 and TRBJ1-2; 9 bases are a match to TRBD1. Germline V lookup: CDR1 SQVTM, CDR2 ANQGSEA. The CDR3 extends over 17 amino acids. The trim removed 7 bases at V and 1 base at J, leaving 16 bases unmatched.

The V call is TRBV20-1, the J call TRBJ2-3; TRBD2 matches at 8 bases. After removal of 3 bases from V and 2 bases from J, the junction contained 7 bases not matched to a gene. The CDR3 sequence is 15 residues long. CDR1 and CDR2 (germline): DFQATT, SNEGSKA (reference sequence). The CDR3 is CSASRSAGDTDTQYF. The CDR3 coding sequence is TGCAGTGCTAGCCGTTCAGCGGGAGACACAGATACGCAGTATTTT.

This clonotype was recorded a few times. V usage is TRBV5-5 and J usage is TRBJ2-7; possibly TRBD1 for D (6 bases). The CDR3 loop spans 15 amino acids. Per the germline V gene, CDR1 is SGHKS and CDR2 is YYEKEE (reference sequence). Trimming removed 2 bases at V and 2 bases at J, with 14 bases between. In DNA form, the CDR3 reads TGTGCCAGCAGCTTATTGGGGACATCAACCTACGAGCAGTACTTC. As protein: CASSLLGTSTYEQYF. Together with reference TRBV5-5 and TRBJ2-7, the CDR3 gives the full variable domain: DAGVTQSPTHLIKTRGQQVTLRCSPISGHKSVSWYQQVLGQGPQFIFQYYEKEERGRGNFPDRFSARQFPNYSSELNVNALLLGDSALYLCASSLLGTSTYEQYFGPGTRLTVT.

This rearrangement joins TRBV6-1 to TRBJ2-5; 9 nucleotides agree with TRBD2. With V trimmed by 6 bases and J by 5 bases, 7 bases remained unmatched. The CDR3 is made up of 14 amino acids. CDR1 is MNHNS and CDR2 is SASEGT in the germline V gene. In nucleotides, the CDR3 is TGTGCCAGCAGAACTAGCGGGTACATCGAGACCCAGTACTTC. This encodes CASRTSGYIETQYF.

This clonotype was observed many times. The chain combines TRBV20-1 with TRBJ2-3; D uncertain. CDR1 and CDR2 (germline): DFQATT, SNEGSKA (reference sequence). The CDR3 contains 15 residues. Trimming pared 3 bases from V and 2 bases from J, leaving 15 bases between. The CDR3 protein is CSASRQLTPTDTQYF. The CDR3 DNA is TGCAGTGCTAGCCGCCAACTAACTCCCACAGATACGCAGTATTTT.

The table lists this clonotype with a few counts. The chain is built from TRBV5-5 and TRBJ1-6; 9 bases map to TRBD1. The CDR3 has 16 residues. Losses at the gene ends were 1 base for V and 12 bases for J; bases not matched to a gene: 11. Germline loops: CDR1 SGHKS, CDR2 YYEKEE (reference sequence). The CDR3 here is CASSLYLGTGREPLHF. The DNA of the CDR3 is TGTGCCAGCAGCTTGTATCTTGGGACAGGGAGAGAACCCCTCCACTTT.

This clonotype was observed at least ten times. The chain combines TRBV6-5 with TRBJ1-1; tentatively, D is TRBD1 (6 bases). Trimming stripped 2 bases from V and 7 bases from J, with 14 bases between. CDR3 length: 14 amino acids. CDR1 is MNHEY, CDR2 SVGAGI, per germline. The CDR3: CASSYGQRTIEAFF. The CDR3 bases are TGTGCCAGCAGTTACGGACAGAGAACAATTGAAGCTTTCTTT.

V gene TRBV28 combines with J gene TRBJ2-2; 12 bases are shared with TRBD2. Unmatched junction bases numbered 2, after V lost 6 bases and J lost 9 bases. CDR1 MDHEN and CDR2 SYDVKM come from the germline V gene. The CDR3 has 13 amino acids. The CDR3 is CASRLAGGRELFF. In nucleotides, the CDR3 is TGTGCCAGCAGACTAGCGGGAGGCCGGGAGCTGTTTTTT.